This entry features one T cell receptor beta chain sequence. Its matching antigen is unknown. This sample was included in a study of CD8+ T cells in alopecia areata. The ends lost 6 bases at V and 4 bases at J; junction bases unmatched: 11. The V gene's germline CDR1 is ENHRY and CDR2 SYGVKD. The CDR3 sequence is 16 residues long. Study-level points and caveats: A single nonresponder leaves the baseline CD8+ expansion link to response uncertain.

cDNA prepared by RNA extraction and subsequent reverse transcription served as the template for sequencing. Clones were sequenced by immunoSEQ multiplex PCR, and TCRdb holds only the in-frame ones, with some missing. This sample yields about 190,000 clones, of which 55% to 70% are seen a single time; around 0.69% belongs to the top ten. The treatment: oral pan-JAK inhibitor, 5-10 mg twice daily. Material: CD4+ T cells sorted from blood, obtained at week 4, from a patient treated with tofacitinib. V is TRBV10-3 and J is TRBJ1-2; TRBD1 agrees at 10 bases. The receptor was isolated from a human donor with alopecia areata. CDR3 sequence reads: CAISRDRGPFGYGYTF. The CDR3 bases are TGTGCCATCAGCCGGGACAGGGGCCCGTTTGGCTATGGCTACACCTTC.